The source of this T cell receptor beta chain is a study of neurological immune-mediated disorders. TCRdb re-analysed the 5' RACE reads in MiXCR, keeping a single row per CDR3 protein. The data contain tens of thousands of distinct CDR3 sequences, about 5% of them singletons. This clonotype has a count of ten or more. The clonotype was recovered from a woman aged 25 to 39 with multiple sclerosis. Input material: PBMCs.

The CDR3 DNA reads as TGCAGTGCTAGAGCAGGGACAGGGAGTCAGCCCCAGCATTTT. It yields the protein CSARAGTGSQPQHF. V usage is TRBV20-1 and J usage is TRBJ1-5; 9 nucleotides line up with TRBD1. This CDR3 contains 14 residues. The trim removed 1 base at V and 6 bases at J, leaving 4 bases unmatched. CDR1 and CDR2 (germline): DFQATT, SNEGSKA (reference sequence).